The 12 T cell receptor beta chains below come from one sample, sequenced in a study of cytomegalovirus exposure and HLA in healthy donors. Researchers ran the PCR with 60 Vbeta and 13 Jbeta primers. Some clones are missing from TCRdb's copy, which holds only in-frame ones; the method was immunoSEQ multiplex PCR. The sample lists around 140,000 clones, 75% occurring once. What was sequenced was PBMCs. The receptors were sampled from a man under 40 in good health and CMV-seronegative.

The V and J genes are TRBV6-5 and TRBJ1-1; TRBD1 agrees at 10 bases. V trimming: 2 bases; J trimming: 8 bases; junction bases outside the gene matches: 11. Germline CDR1 and CDR2: MNHEY and SVGAGI. The CDR3 runs 16 residues. This CDR3 is CASSYPSAGTGAEAFF. DNA of the CDR3: TGTGCCAGCAGTTACCCCTCGGCCGGGACAGGGGCCGAAGCTTTCTTT.

The chain employs TRBV28 and TRBJ2-1; D perhaps matches TRBD1 (6 bases). Trimming stripped 6 bases from V and 0 bases from J, with 6 bases between. This CDR3 has 13 amino acids. The germline CDR1 and CDR2 sequences are MDHEN and SYDVKM. The CDR3 coding sequence is TGTGCCAGCAGGGACAGCTCCTACAATGAGCAGTTCTTC. Amino acids: CASRDSSYNEQFF.

This clone came up a few times. The chain is built from TRBV29-1 and TRBJ2-1; 8 bases are shared with TRBD1. This CDR3 is built from 14 residues. Germline V lookup: CDR1 SQVTM, CDR2 ANQGSEA. V shed 5 bases and J 5 bases; nucleotides not matched to a gene: 8. CDR3 in DNA: TGCAGCGTTCAACAGGGGGGTATCGACAATGAGCAGTTCTTC. Translated, it gives CSVQQGGIDNEQFF.

Details on this clone: This CDR3 is also generated by other DNA sequences in the sample. The chain carries TRBV5-1 and TRBJ2-3; 10 bases fit TRBD2. CDR1 is SGHRS, CDR2 YFSETQ, per germline. The CDR3 runs to 15 residues. The V segment lost 1 base and the J segment 3 bases; nucleotides outside the gene matches: 2. The CDR3 spells CASSLLAGVTDTQYF. DNA for the CDR3: TGCGCCAGCAGCTTGCTAGCGGGAGTGACAGATACGCAGTATTTT.

J is TRBJ2-2 and V is TRBV15; D not resolved. CDR3 length: 16 residues. Trimming removed 3 bases from V and 1 base from J, with 12 bases in between. Germline V gene data show CDR1 as LNHNV and CDR2 as YYDKDF (reference sequence). The CDR3 region is CATSSIPAGNTGELFF. In DNA form, the CDR3 reads TGTGCCACCAGCAGTATACCGGCAGGGAACACCGGGGAGCTGTTTTTT.

J is TRBJ2-2 and V is TRBV28; TRBD2 is a possible D gene (6 bases). The CDR3 loop spans 14 amino acids. Per the germline V gene, CDR1 is MDHEN and CDR2 is SYDVKM. V lost 6 bases and J 1 base, leaving 9 bases between the germline ends. CDR3 in DNA: TGTGCCAGCAGGCCGGGAGTGAACACCGGGGAGCTGTTTTTT. Its translation is CASRPGVNTGELFF.

A note on this clone: Relative to the germline gene, one junction end is altered; a read error may explain this. This chain uses TRBV7-7 with TRBJ2-5; 9 nucleotides match TRBD1. This CDR3 has 14 residues. CDR1 SSHAT and CDR2 FNYEAQ come from the germline V gene (reference sequence). Here the CDR3 reads CASSWGQGGETQYF. The CDR3 DNA sequence: TGTGCTAGCAGCTGGGGACAGGGAGGAGAGACCCAGTACTTC.

The chain employs TRBV14 and TRBJ2-5, with 10 bases lining up with TRBD1. This CDR3 is 15 amino acids long. Germline-derived CDR1 and CDR2 are SGHDN and FVKESK. V gave up 1 base and J gave up 6 bases; unmatched junction bases: 5. For the CDR3, the DNA is TGTGCCAGCAGCCAAGGGACAGGGGGTACGAAGACCCAGTACTTC. It is translated as CASSQGTGGTKTQYF.

The genes are TRBV14 and TRBJ1-2, with D possibly matching TRBD1 (6 bases). The CDR3 sequence is 15 residues long. Looked up from germline, CDR1 is SGHDN and CDR2 is FVKESK. Trimming cost V 0 bases and J 8 bases, with 16 bases left between them. CDR3 coding DNA: TGTGCCAGCAGCCAAGATGCAGGGGCGTTTGGCGGCTACACCTTC. Protein product: CASSQDAGAFGGYTF.

V and J are TRBV11-3 and TRBJ2-5; a possible D gene is TRBD2 (5 bases). Germline CDR1 reads SGHNT; CDR2 reads YENEEA. The CDR3 covers 13 residues. The ends were cut back, 4 bases at V and 1 base at J, with 7 bases in the middle. CDR3 amino acids: CASSSEVQETQYF. CDR3 in DNA: TGTGCCAGCAGCTCGGAGGTCCAAGAGACCCAGTACTTC.

This clone appeared a few times. The chain is built from TRBV27 and TRBJ2-7; 10 bases agree with TRBD1. The CDR3 has 14 amino acids. The V segment lost 2 bases and the J segment 6 bases; nucleotides outside the gene matches: 4. Germline CDR1 reads MNHEY; CDR2 reads SMNVEV (reference sequence). The CDR3 DNA follows: TGTGCCAGCAGTTTAAGGGACAGGGGTGGCGAGCAGTACTTC. It encodes CASSLRDRGGEQYF.

This sequence joins TRBV10-3 and TRBJ2-1; TRBD1 agrees at 9 bases. This CDR3 region has 15 residues. CDR1 and CDR2 (germline): ENHRY, SYGVKD. The J segment lost 5 bases and the V segment lost 5 bases, leaving 7 bases of the junction unmatched. The CDR3 sequence is CAISPGTGLNNEQFF. The CDR3 nucleotides read TGTGCCATCAGTCCCGGGACAGGGCTCAACAATGAGCAGTTCTTC.